Reported below is one T cell receptor (beta chain). Its specificity is unknown. The CDR3 has 16 residues. CDR1 and CDR2 (germline): MNHEY, SMNVEV (reference sequence). After removal of 0 bases from V and 2 bases from J, the junction contained 3 bases not matched to a gene. The data were taken from a study of cytomegalovirus exposure and HLA in healthy donors. PCR was performed using 60 Vbeta and 13 Jbeta primers. Produced via immunoSEQ multiplex PCR; TCRdb's table is partial and in-frame only. This table holds 150,000 to 200,000 clones, 73% found once. Study-wide findings and caveats: Rare TCR sequences dominated, though some public TCRs recurred in many donors. DRB1 had the most TCR associations and HLA-C the fewest, a later analysis found, with rates varying by HLA locus.

Material for sequencing was PBMCs. This receptor was obtained from a woman younger than 30 in good health and CMV-seropositive. J is TRBJ2-3 and V is TRBV27, with 9 nucleotides matching TRBD2. The CDR3 DNA reads as TGTGCCAGCAGTTTATCTCCTAGCGGGGCCACAGATACGCAGTATTTT. Encoded protein: CASSLSPSGATDTQYF.